This T cell receptor (beta chain) was documented in a study of T-cell reconstitution after alpha-beta-depleted transplantation in children. Study-level results: As was reported, about two months after transplant, alpha-beta T cells came from several hundred expanded graft clones. T cells produced anew were the main source of T-cell counts and diversity one year after transplant. Surviving recipient cells, namely T cells and thymic progenitors, were the source of high day-60 TCRbeta diversity in some patients.

In this sample, this clonotype turned up many times. Antigen: not known. This sample's TCRbeta library carried unique molecular identifier barcodes. MiXCR was run by TCRdb on the PCR reads, yielding one entry per CDR3 protein. The sample includes 200,000 to 250,000 distinct CDR3 sequences, 8.2% of them seen just once. V was trimmed by 2 bases and J by 7 bases, leaving 3 bases between them. The CDR3 loop spans 11 amino acids. Per the germline V gene, CDR1 is LGHDT and CDR2 is YNNKEL (reference sequence). The origin of this receptor is a male patient younger than 18 who had a stem cell transplant for acute lymphoblastic leukemia, so the T cells may come from the graft donor. Sequenced here: PBMCs, mostly from graft donor cells, sampled 180 days after TCRalphabeta/CD19-depleted stem cell transplant. The rearrangement joins TRBV3-1 to TRBJ2-1, with D unresolved. The DNA of the CDR3 is TGTGCCAGCAGCCAACAGAATGAGCAGTTCTTC. Its translation: CASSQQNEQFF.